These 26 T cell receptor beta chains were sequenced from one sample in a study of T cell changes during pregnancy in multiple sclerosis. Repertoires were generated with immunoSEQ multiplex PCR, while TCRdb's copy carries only in-frame clones and drops some. The sample has around 31,000 clones, approximately 90% seen once. The sample was CD8+ T cells from peripheral blood mononuclear cells, taken in the first trimester of pregnancy. These receptors originate from a female donor with multiple sclerosis, enrolled in a pregnancy study.

This clone came up once. This rearrangement joins TRBV10-2 to TRBJ2-7; 9 nucleotides agree with TRBD1. CDR3 length: 13 amino acids. CDR1 is WSHSY, CDR2 SAAADI, per germline. The trim removed 9 bases at V and 2 bases at J, leaving 5 bases unmatched. CDR3 region: CASGQGITYEQYF. CDR3 DNA: TGCGCCAGTGGACAGGGGATCACCTACGAGCAGTACTTC.

This CDR3 is CASSYGLAGGEETQYF. CDR3 nucleotides: TGTGCCAGCAGCTACGGACTAGCGGGAGGGGAAGAGACCCAGTACTTC. The chain couples TRBV7-8 to TRBJ2-5; 15 bases agree with TRBD2. Germline V gene lookup returns CDR1 SGHVS and CDR2 FQNEAQ. The CDR3 has 16 residues. Trimming removed 4 bases from V and 3 bases from J; junction bases left unmatched: 3.

V usage is TRBV7-9 and J usage is TRBJ2-7; no definite D call. Germline CDR1 is SEHNR and CDR2 is FQNEAQ (reference sequence). The CDR3 covers 13 residues. Trimming removed 8 bases at V and 0 bases at J, with 11 bases between. DNA for the CDR3: TGTGCCAGCGTTGACTTTAGCTCCTACGAGCAGTACTTC. Its protein is CASVDFSSYEQYF. Combining the CDR3 with reference TRBV7-9 and TRBJ2-7 gives the whole variable domain DTGVSQNPRHKITKRGQNVTFRCDPISEHNRLYWYRQTLGQGPEFLTYFQNEAQLEKSRLLSDRFSAERPKGSFSTLEIQRTEQGDSAMYLCASVDFSSYEQYFGPGTRLTVT.

The V and J genes are TRBV6-5 and TRBJ1-2; TRBD1 matches at 7 bases. Looked up from germline, CDR1 is MNHEY and CDR2 is SVGAGI. The CDR3 runs to 16 residues. The V segment lost 4 bases and the J segment 8 bases; nucleotides outside the gene matches: 16. The CDR3 bases are TGTGCCAGCAGTTCCCTTGGTTCAGGGGGTTTGGAGGGCTACACCTTC. Protein product: CASSSLGSGGLEGYTF.

V is TRBV19 and J is TRBJ2-1, with TRBD2 matching over 15 bases. This CDR3 contains 17 residues. After removal of 6 bases from V and 7 bases from J, the junction contained 10 bases not matched to a gene. The germline V gene encodes CDR1 LNHDA and CDR2 SQIVND (reference sequence). The CDR3 DNA reads TGTGCCAGTAGCGCGATTAGGACTAGCGGGAGGGCAAATGAGCAGTTCTTC. Its protein is CASSAIRTSGRANEQFF.

The chain joins TRBV11-1 to TRBJ1-6; D is ambiguous. V was shortened by 5 bases and J by 7 bases, with 9 bases between the two germline ends. This CDR3 is 13 amino acids long. CDR1 SGHAT and CDR2 FQDESV come from the germline V gene (reference sequence). DNA of the CDR3: TGTGCCAGCAGCCGGGGTAGAAATTCACCCCTCCACTTT. Residues: CASSRGRNSPLHF.

The chain uses TRBV4-3 and TRBJ1-1; no clear D. The CDR3 is made up of 16 amino acids. Trimming took 6 bases from V and 7 from J, leaving 24 bases between them. CDR1 and CDR2 from the germline V gene are LGHNA and YSLEER. As DNA, the CDR3 is TGCGCCAGCAGTTGGCGGATTCCCCCTGAGGCGGGTGAAGCTTTCTTT. Protein product: CASSWRIPPEAGEAFF.

The gene calls are TRBV6-6 and TRBJ2-7; TRBD2 matches 9 bases. Trimming took 4 bases from V and 3 from J; bases not matched to a gene: 7. The CDR3 is 15 residues long. Germline V CDR1 and CDR2: MNHNY, SVGAGI (reference sequence). The CDR3 bases are TGTGCCAGCAGTTCAGGAGTTAGCGGGAGCTACGAGCAGTACTTC. Its protein is CASSSGVSGSYEQYF.

The J gene is TRBJ2-5, the V gene TRBV5-4, with D maybe TRBD2 (5 bases). Deletions cut 1 base from V and 4 bases from J, with 8 bases between. Germline assignment: CDR1 SGHNT and CDR2 YYREEE (reference sequence). CDR3 size: 13 residues. The CDR3 here is CASSLRESETQYF. The CDR3 DNA sequence: TGTGCCAGCAGCTTGAGGGAGTCAGAGACCCAGTACTTC. The variable domain in full, completed from reference TRBV5-4 and TRBJ2-5, reads ETGVTQSPTHLIKTRGQQVTLRCSSQSGHNTVSWYQQALGQGPQFIFQYYREEENGRGNFPPRFSGLQFPNYSSELNVNALELDDSALYLCASSLRESETQYFGPGTRLLVL.

V and J are TRBV6-1 and TRBJ2-1; D not resolved. Germline V gene data show CDR1 as MNHNS and CDR2 as SASEGT. Trimming shortened V by 5 bases and J by 3 bases, and 14 bases separated the two germline ends. The CDR3 covers 15 residues. CDR3: CASSSYSWFYNEQFF. The CDR3 nucleotides read TGTGCCAGCAGTTCCTATAGTTGGTTCTACAATGAGCAGTTCTTC.

This clone was recorded once. The chain has TRBV28 and TRBJ1-2; 9 bases match TRBD1. This CDR3 region has 15 residues. Germline-derived CDR1 and CDR2 are MDHEN and SYDVKM. The V segment lost 3 bases and the J segment 3 bases; nucleotides outside the gene matches: 5. CDR3 sequence: CASSFGTGTYYGYTF. The CDR3 region has the DNA TGTGCCAGCAGTTTCGGGACAGGGACCTACTATGGCTACACCTTC.

This chain joins TRBV27 and TRBJ1-1, with 8 positions matching TRBD1. V shed 2 bases, J shed 4 bases, and the junction held 3 bases outside the gene matches. CDR1 MNHEY and CDR2 SMNVEV come from the germline V gene (reference sequence). The CDR3 length is 14 residues. The CDR3 region is CASSLGRGPTEAFF. CDR3 nucleotide sequence: TGTGCCAGCAGTTTAGGCAGGGGGCCCACTGAAGCTTTCTTT.

V usage is TRBV7-3 and J usage is TRBJ2-1; TRBD2 aligns across 8 bases. CDR1 is SGHTA and CDR2 is FQGTGA in the germline V gene. After removal of 3 bases from V and 5 bases from J, the junction contained 9 bases not matched to a gene. The CDR3 totals 16 residues. CDR3 in DNA: TGTGCCAGCAGCTTGACAGTGACTAGCGCCAACAATGAGCAGTTCTTC. Translated, it gives CASSLTVTSANNEQFF.

The chain couples TRBV4-3 to TRBJ1-2; D is ambiguous. Trimming stripped 4 bases from V and 5 bases from J, with 17 bases between. There are 15 residues in the CDR3. Looked up from germline, CDR1 is LGHNA and CDR2 is YSLEER. Here the CDR3 reads CASSPSEGGVYGYTF. The DNA for the CDR3 is TGCGCCAGCAGCCCAAGTGAGGGAGGAGTTTATGGCTACACCTTC.

The chain couples TRBV27 to TRBJ2-7; D is ambiguous. The V end lost 0 bases, the J end lost 4 bases, and 7 bases lay between the germline ends. The germline V gene has CDR1 MNHEY and CDR2 SMNVEV (reference sequence). The length of the CDR3 is 13 residues. CDR3 amino acids: CASSLSLGYEQYF. CDR3 bases: TGTGCCAGCAGTTTATCGCTAGGTTACGAGCAGTACTTC.

This clone was observed once. The rearrangement joins TRBV10-3 to TRBJ2-2, with D unresolved. The CDR3 spans 15 residues. V lost 3 bases and J lost 1, with 9 bases in between. The germline gives CDR1 ENHRY, CDR2 SYGVKD. The CDR3 nucleotides read TGTGCCATCAGTGACCGAGGAAGGAACACCGGGGAGCTGTTTTTT. Amino acid sequence: CAISDRGRNTGELFF.

This sequence joins TRBV7-9 and TRBJ1-4; the D gene is possibly TRBD1 (6 bases). Per the germline V gene, CDR1 is SEHNR and CDR2 is FQNEAQ (reference sequence). Trimming pared 2 bases from V and 3 bases from J, leaving 13 bases between. This CDR3 contains 16 residues. CDR3 sequence: CASSLPSGEPNEKLFF. The CDR3 nucleotides read TGTGCCAGCAGCTTACCCTCAGGGGAGCCTAATGAAAAACTGTTTTTT.

This chain uses TRBV5-1 with TRBJ2-3; no definite D call. Germline V gene data show CDR1 as SGHRS and CDR2 as YFSETQ. This CDR3 spans 14 amino acids. Trimming removed 3 bases from V and 0 bases from J, with 8 bases in between. CDR3 residues: CASSWLTSTDTQYF. CDR3 bases: TGCGCCAGCAGCTGGTTGACTAGCACAGATACGCAGTATTTT.

J is TRBJ1-2 and V is TRBV7-9; D gene uncertain. Germline V gene lookup returns CDR1 SEHNR and CDR2 FQNEAQ (reference sequence). Trimming removed 1 base from V and 8 bases from J, with 8 bases in between. The CDR3 extends over 12 amino acids. The CDR3 DNA is TGTGCCAGCAGCTTAGTTCTTCAGGGCTACACCTTC. Protein sequence: CASSLVLQGYTF.

V gene TRBV6-5 combines with J gene TRBJ1-1; D not resolved. The CDR3 is 15 residues long. V lost 3 bases and J 2 bases, leaving 13 bases between the germline ends. CDR1 and CDR2 (germline): MNHEY, SVGAGI. The CDR3 bases are TGTGCCAGCAGTTATTCTGCGGGAGACAACACTGAAGCTTTCTTT. Protein sequence: CASSYSAGDNTEAFF.

This chain connects TRBV19 to TRBJ1-1; maybe TRBD1 (5 bases). V lost 7 bases and J lost 0, with 9 bases in between. The CDR3 totals 13 residues. From germline, CDR1 is LNHDA and CDR2 SQIVND (reference sequence). DNA of the CDR3: TGTGCCAGTACAGGGAACCTGAACACTGAAGCTTTCTTT. Its protein product is CASTGNLNTEAFF.

The chain carries TRBV13 and TRBJ2-7; D is perhaps TRBD2 (7 bases). The CDR3 has 15 residues. Trimming removed 1 base at V and 3 bases at J, with 13 bases between. CDR1 and CDR2 from the germline V gene are PRHDT and FYEKMQ (reference sequence). CDR3 sequence (DNA): TGTGCCAGCAGCTTAGACGGGGGGCTCCGCTACGAGCAGTACTTC. Translation gives CASSLDGGLRYEQYF. The whole variable domain, filled in from reference TRBV13 and TRBJ2-7, reads AAGVIQSPRHLIKEKRETATLKCYPIPRHDTVYWYQQGPGQDPQFLISFYEKMQSDKGSIPDRFSAQQFSDYHSELNMSSLELGDSALYFCASSLDGGLRYEQYFGPGTRLTVT.

The DNA of the CDR3 is TGCGCCAGCAGCCAAGAGGGGGAGGGGCCTTCTGAAGCTTTCTTT. Translating gives CASSQEGEGPSEAFF. V and J are TRBV4-3 and TRBJ1-1, with D possibly TRBD1 on 5 matching bases. This CDR3 spans 15 amino acids. The germline V and J ends were trimmed by 0 bases and 6 bases, with 14 bases remaining between them. The germline CDR1 and CDR2 sequences are LGHNA and YSLEER.

The chain carries TRBV29-1 and TRBJ1-2; D perhaps matches TRBD1 (6 bases). This CDR3 contains 11 residues. V was cut by 6 bases and J by 8 bases, with 13 bases left in between. CDR1 and CDR2 from the germline V gene are SQVTM and ANQGSEA. CDR3 sequence reads: CSVAPGVGYTF. The CDR3 DNA is TGCAGCGTAGCCCCAGGGGTGGGCTACACCTTC.

This clone has only one observation. The rearrangement links TRBV6-1 to TRBJ1-1; no clear D. Trimming pared 5 bases from V and 3 bases from J, leaving 10 bases between. The CDR3 loop spans 13 amino acids. CDR1 is MNHNS and CDR2 is SASEGT in the germline V gene. The CDR3 DNA sequence: TGTGCCAGCAGTCAGGTGCGCGACACTGAAGCTTTCTTT. It yields the protein CASSQVRDTEAFF.

This clone came up once. The genes are TRBV18 and TRBJ2-7; perhaps TRBD2 as D (5 bases). In germline, CDR1 is KGHSH, CDR2 LQKENI. This CDR3 has 16 amino acids. V was trimmed by 6 bases and J by 4 bases, leaving 22 bases between them. CDR3 in amino acids: CASSPREPSGIYEQYF. For the CDR3, the DNA is TGTGCCAGCTCCCCGAGGGAGCCATCGGGGATATACGAGCAGTACTTC.